These 18 T cell receptor beta chains came from one sample sequenced in a study of T cell changes during pregnancy in multiple sclerosis. Assay used: immunoSEQ multiplex PCR; TCRdb lists only in-frame clones, some missing. The table has about 32,000 clones, roughly 90% seen once. Specimen: CD8+ T cells from peripheral blood mononuclear cells, collected in the first trimester of pregnancy. These receptors all come from a female donor with multiple sclerosis, enrolled in a pregnancy study.

The chain links TRBV28 to TRBJ1-5, with TRBD1 matching 7 bases. Germline CDR1 reads MDHEN; CDR2 reads SYDVKM. Trimming removed 6 bases from V and 1 base from J; junction bases left unmatched: 12. The CDR3 has 17 residues. In nucleotides, the CDR3 is TGTGCCAGCAGCGATCGACAGGGAGCTAGAAGCAATCAGCCCCAGCATTTT. Amino acid sequence: CASSDRQGARSNQPQHF. Looking up the rest from reference TRBV28 and TRBJ1-5 gives the full variable domain: DVKVTQSSRYLVKRTGEKVFLECVQDMDHENMFWYRQDPGLGLRLIYFSYDVKMKEKGDIPEGYSVSREKKERFSLILESASTNQTSMYLCASSDRQGARSNQPQHFGDGTRLSIL.

The chain recombines TRBV2 with TRBJ2-1, with 7 positions matching TRBD2. V lost 6 bases, J lost 0 bases, and 8 bases stayed unmatched. Germline V gene lookup returns CDR1 SNHLY and CDR2 FYNNEI. This CDR3 spans 16 amino acids. For the CDR3, the DNA is TGTGCCAGCAGGGGGCTCCGGGAGGCCTCCTACAATGAGCAGTTCTTC. Amino acid sequence: CASRGLREASYNEQFF.

The J gene is TRBJ2-3, the V gene TRBV19; no clear D gene. V dropped 5 bases and J dropped 6 bases, with 12 bases sitting between them. The CDR3 spans 13 residues. Germline CDR1 reads LNHDA; CDR2 reads SQIVND (reference sequence). The DNA for the CDR3 is TGTGCCAGTAGTGCGTGGAGCCGGGATACGCAGTATTTT. This encodes CASSAWSRDTQYF.

V gene TRBV19 combines with J gene TRBJ2-3; D possibly corresponds to TRBD2 (6 bases). The germline CDR1 and CDR2 sequences are LNHDA and SQIVND (reference sequence). The CDR3 has 17 amino acids. Trimming took 0 bases from V and 0 from J, leaving 13 bases between them. CDR3 amino acids: CASSIDRLEKSTDTQYF. The CDR3 bases are TGTGCCAGTAGTATAGACCGACTAGAGAAGAGCACAGATACGCAGTATTTT. Full variable domain (remainder filled in from reference TRBV19 and TRBJ2-3): DGGITQSPKYLFRKEGQNVTLSCEQNLNHDAMYWYRQDPGQGLRLIYYSQIVNDFQKGDIAEGYSVSREKKESFPLTVTSAQKNPTAFYLCASSIDRLEKSTDTQYFGPGTRLTVL.

The chain employs TRBV7-2 and TRBJ2-1, with 8 bases lining up with TRBD2. This CDR3 spans 17 amino acids. V dropped 2 bases and J dropped 4; count of bases not matched to a gene: 10. Germline values: CDR1 SGHTA, CDR2 FQGNSA. CDR3 protein: CASSLHWAGGLYNEQFF. The DNA of the CDR3 is TGTGCCAGCAGCTTACATTGGGCGGGAGGTTTATACAATGAGCAGTTCTTC.

The chain combines TRBV6-7 with TRBJ2-4; a weak D match, TRBD2 (6 bases). TRBV6-7 is an ORF; its function is uncertain. V was cut by 1 base and J by 0 bases, with 19 bases left in between. CDR3 length equals 19 residues. The CDR3 DNA reads TGTGCCAGCAGTTACTGGTTGCGGGAAGCTATACTAGCCAAAAACATTCAGTACTTC. This sequence encodes CASSYWLREAILAKNIQYF.

The chain employs TRBV7-9 and TRBJ2-7; a weak D match, TRBD1 (6 bases). Trimming removed 5 bases at V and 1 base at J, with 21 bases between. The CDR3 spans 17 residues. Germline V gene lookup returns CDR1 SEHNR and CDR2 FQNEAQ (reference sequence). The DNA for the CDR3 is TGTGCCAGCAGCCCCCACGAAAAGGGGGAGCCTTCCTACGAGCAGTACTTC. Amino acids: CASSPHEKGEPSYEQYF. The whole variable domain, filled in from reference TRBV7-9 and TRBJ2-7, reads DTGVSQNPRHKITKRGQNVTFRCDPISEHNRLYWYRQTLGQGPEFLTYFQNEAQLEKSRLLSDRFSAERPKGSFSTLEIQRTEQGDSAMYLCASSPHEKGEPSYEQYFGPGTRLTVT.

This sequence joins TRBV11-2 and TRBJ2-7, with D possibly being TRBD2 (6 bases). The CDR3 runs to 14 residues. Trimming left V 5 bases short and J 2 bases short, with 13 bases between. From germline, CDR1 is SGHAT and CDR2 FQNNGV. CDR3 in DNA: TGTGCCAGCAGCACCGGCGGGAAACCCTACGAGCAGTACTTC. Protein product: CASSTGGKPYEQYF.

The chain links TRBV18 to TRBJ2-7, with TRBD1 matching over 7 bases. CDR3 length: 15 amino acids. The J segment lost 2 bases and the V segment lost 3 bases, leaving 7 bases of the junction unmatched. Per germline, CDR1 KGHSH and CDR2 LQKENI. CDR3 sequence: CASSPRQGSPYEQYF. The DNA for the CDR3 is TGTGCCAGCTCACCGCGACAGGGCTCCCCCTACGAGCAGTACTTC.

The chain recombines TRBV6-1 with TRBJ2-7; D not certain. This CDR3 has 13 residues. Germline V lookup: CDR1 MNHNS, CDR2 SASEGT. Trimming cost V 0 bases and J 2 bases, with 5 bases left between them. The CDR3 DNA reads as TGTGCCAGCAGTGAAGCGGGCACCTACGAGCAGTACTTC. Its protein product is CASSEAGTYEQYF.

This chain joins TRBV9 and TRBJ1-1; a weak D match, TRBD1 (6 bases). Germline V lookup: CDR1 SGDLS, CDR2 YYNGEE. V shed 2 bases and J shed 5 bases, with 16 bases lying between them. The CDR3 extends over 15 amino acids. The chain's CDR3 is CASSVRGHEGTEAFF. In DNA form, the CDR3 reads TGTGCCAGCAGCGTTAGGGGACATGAGGGAACTGAAGCTTTCTTT.

Turning to this clone: The junction and the germline gene differ at one end; a read error may be behind it. The V call is TRBV5-6, the J call TRBJ2-1, with no clear D. Per the germline V gene, CDR1 is SGHDT and CDR2 is YYEEEE. CDR3 length: 12 amino acids. The CDR3 nucleotides are TGTACCAGCAGCGCTTATCCCAGTGAGCAGTTCTTC. It yields the protein CTSSAYPSEQFF.

The chain links TRBV10-3 to TRBJ2-1; 11 nucleotides line up with TRBD2. The CDR3 spans 16 residues. CDR1 and CDR2 from the germline V gene are ENHRY and SYGVKD. Trimming took 7 bases from V and 2 from J; bases not matched to a gene: 7. This CDR3 reads CAINTTSGIPYNEQFF. The CDR3 region has the DNA TGTGCCATCAATACGACTAGCGGGATCCCCTACAATGAGCAGTTCTTC.

The V call is TRBV27, the J call TRBJ2-7; 7 bases are a match to TRBD1. Germline lookup yields CDR1 MNHEY and CDR2 SMNVEV (reference sequence). This CDR3 spans 16 amino acids. V shed 7 bases and J 3 bases; nucleotides not matched to a gene: 15. The DNA of the CDR3 is TGTGCCAGCACTCTCTCCGTCGGACAGGCGAGCTACGAGCAGTACTTC. Its protein product is CASTLSVGQASYEQYF.

This chain uses TRBV5-4 with TRBJ2-7; possibly TRBD2 for D (5 bases). The CDR3 spans 11 residues. Per germline, CDR1 SGHNT and CDR2 YYREEE (reference sequence). The ends were cut back, 2 bases at V and 5 bases at J, with 5 bases in the middle. The CDR3: CASSLLDEQYF. Written as DNA, the CDR3 is TGTGCCAGCAGCTTACTAGACGAGCAGTACTTC.

V is TRBV12-5 and J is TRBJ2-7; D perhaps matches TRBD2 (6 bases). V was shortened by 4 bases and J by 2 bases, with 21 bases between the two germline ends. Germline V CDR1 and CDR2: LGHNT, FRNRAP. There are 17 residues in the CDR3. In DNA form, the CDR3 reads TGTGCTAGTGGTTCGGGAGAAGGGGCCGTCCCCCCCTACGAGCAGTACTTC. It encodes CASGSGEGAVPPYEQYF.

This clone was picked up many times. The chain couples TRBV4-1 to TRBJ2-1; 8 bases are a match to TRBD2. The CDR3 contains 13 residues. Looked up from germline, CDR1 is MGHRA and CDR2 is YSYEKL. The junction had 1 base not matched to a gene; V was cut back by 4 bases and J by 5 bases. The CDR3 nucleotides read TGCGCCAGCAGCCCGGGACTAGACAATGAGCAGTTCTTC. It is translated as CASSPGLDNEQFF.

The V call is TRBV4-3, the J call TRBJ2-7; 9 nucleotides match TRBD1. Germline-derived CDR1 and CDR2 are LGHNA and YSLEER. CDR3 length equals 15 residues. After removal of 1 base from V and 5 bases from J, the junction contained 6 bases not matched to a gene. CDR3 loop: CASSQGTGGVDEQYF. The CDR3 bases are TGCGCCAGCAGCCAAGGCACAGGGGGCGTCGACGAGCAGTACTTC.